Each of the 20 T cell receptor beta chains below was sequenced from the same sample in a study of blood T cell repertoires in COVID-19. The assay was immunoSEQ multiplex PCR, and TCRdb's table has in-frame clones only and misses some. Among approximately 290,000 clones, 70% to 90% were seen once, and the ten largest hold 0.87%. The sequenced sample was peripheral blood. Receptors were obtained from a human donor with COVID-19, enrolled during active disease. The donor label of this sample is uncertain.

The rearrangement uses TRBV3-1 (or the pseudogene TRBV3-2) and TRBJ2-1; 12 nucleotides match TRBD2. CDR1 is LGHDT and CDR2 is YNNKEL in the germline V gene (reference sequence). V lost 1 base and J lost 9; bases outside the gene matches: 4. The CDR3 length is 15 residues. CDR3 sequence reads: CASSQGLAGASEQFF. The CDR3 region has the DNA TGTGCCAGCAGCCAAGGACTAGCGGGAGCCAGTGAGCAGTTCTTC.

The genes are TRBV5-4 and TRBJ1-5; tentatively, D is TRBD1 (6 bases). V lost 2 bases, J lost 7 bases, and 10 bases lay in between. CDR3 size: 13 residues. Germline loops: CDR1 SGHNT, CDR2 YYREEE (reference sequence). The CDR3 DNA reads TGTGCCAGCAGCTTACAGGGAGGGCAGCCCCAGCATTTT. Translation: CASSLQGGQPQHF.

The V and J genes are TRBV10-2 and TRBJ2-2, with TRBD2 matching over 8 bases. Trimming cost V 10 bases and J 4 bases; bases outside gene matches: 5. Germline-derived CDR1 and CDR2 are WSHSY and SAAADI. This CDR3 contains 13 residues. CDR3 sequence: CATRLAGTGELFF. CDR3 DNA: TGCGCCACCCGTCTAGCGGGCACCGGGGAGCTGTTTTTT.

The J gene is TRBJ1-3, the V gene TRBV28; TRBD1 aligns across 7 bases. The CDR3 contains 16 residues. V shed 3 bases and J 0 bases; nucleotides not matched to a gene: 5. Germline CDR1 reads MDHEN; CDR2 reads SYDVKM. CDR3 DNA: TGTGCCAGCAGTTTTAAGGGGGCCTACTCTGGAAACACCATATATTTT. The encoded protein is CASSFKGAYSGNTIYF.

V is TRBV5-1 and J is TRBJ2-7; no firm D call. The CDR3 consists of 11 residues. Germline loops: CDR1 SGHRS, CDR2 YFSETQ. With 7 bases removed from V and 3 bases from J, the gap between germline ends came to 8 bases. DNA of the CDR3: TGCGCCAGCGCGCTCTACTACGAGCAGTACTTC. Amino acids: CASALYYEQYF.

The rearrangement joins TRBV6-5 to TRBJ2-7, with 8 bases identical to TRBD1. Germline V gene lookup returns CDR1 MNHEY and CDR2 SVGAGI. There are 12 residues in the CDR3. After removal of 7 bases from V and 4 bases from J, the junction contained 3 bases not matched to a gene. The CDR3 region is CASMRQGYEQYF. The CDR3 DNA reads TGTGCCAGCATGAGACAGGGGTACGAGCAGTACTTC.

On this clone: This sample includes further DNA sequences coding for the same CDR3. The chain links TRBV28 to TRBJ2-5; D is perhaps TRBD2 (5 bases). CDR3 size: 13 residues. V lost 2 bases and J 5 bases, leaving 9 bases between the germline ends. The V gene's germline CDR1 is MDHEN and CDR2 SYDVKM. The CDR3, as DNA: TGTGCCAGCAGTTTACCTAGCCGGGAGACCCAGTACTTC. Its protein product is CASSLPSRETQYF. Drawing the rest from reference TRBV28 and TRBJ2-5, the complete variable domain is DVKVTQSSRYLVKRTGEKVFLECVQDMDHENMFWYRQDPGLGLRLIYFSYDVKMKEKGDIPEGYSVSREKKERFSLILESASTNQTSMYLCASSLPSRETQYFGPGTRLLVL.

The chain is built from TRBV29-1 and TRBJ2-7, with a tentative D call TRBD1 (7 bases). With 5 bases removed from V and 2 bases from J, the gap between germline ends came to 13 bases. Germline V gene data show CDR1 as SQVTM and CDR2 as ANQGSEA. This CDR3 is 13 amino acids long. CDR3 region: CSVQQGTPYEQYF. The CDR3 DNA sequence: TGCAGCGTTCAACAGGGGACTCCCTACGAGCAGTACTTC.

The CDR3 region has the DNA TGTGCCAGCAGTTTCGGGGCTGGGGCCAACGTCCTGACTTTC. Translation gives CASSFGAGANVLTF. The chain employs TRBV27 and TRBJ2-6, with D possibly being TRBD2 (5 bases). Between the trimmed V and J ends, which lost 3 bases and 2 bases, there was a span of 5 bases. Germline V lookup: CDR1 MNHEY, CDR2 SMNVEV (reference sequence). This CDR3 comprises 14 residues. Full variable domain (missing parts from reference TRBV27 and TRBJ2-6): EAQVTQNPRYLITVTGKKLTVTCSQNMNHEYMSWYRQDPGLGLRQIYYSMNVEVTDKGDVPEGYKVSRKEKRNFPLILESPSPNQTSLYFCASSFGAGANVLTFGAGSRLTVL.

CDR3 DNA sequence: TGTGCCAGCAGCCAAGGCCCTGACTGGAACACTGAAGCTTTCTTT. Encoded protein: CASSQGPDWNTEAFF. The genes are TRBV3-1 (or the pseudogene TRBV3-2) and TRBJ1-1; no firm D call. Germline lookup yields CDR1 LGHDT and CDR2 YNNKEL (reference sequence). The CDR3 is made up of 15 amino acids. Trimming shortened V by 1 base and J by 1 base, and 10 bases separated the two germline ends.

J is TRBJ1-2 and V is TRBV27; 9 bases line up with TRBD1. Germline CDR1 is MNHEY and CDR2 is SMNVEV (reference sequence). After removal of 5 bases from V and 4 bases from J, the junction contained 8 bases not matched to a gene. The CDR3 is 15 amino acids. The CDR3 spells CASSQSGTGIYGYTF. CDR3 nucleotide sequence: TGTGCCAGCAGTCAATCCGGGACAGGGATCTATGGCTACACCTTC.

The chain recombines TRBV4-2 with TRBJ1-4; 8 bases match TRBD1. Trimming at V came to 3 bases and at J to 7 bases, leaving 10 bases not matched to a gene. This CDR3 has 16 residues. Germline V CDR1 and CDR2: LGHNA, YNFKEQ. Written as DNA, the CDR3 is TGTGCCAGCAGCCAGCTGCAGGGGGCTTGGAGTGAAAAACTGTTTTTT. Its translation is CASSQLQGAWSEKLFF.

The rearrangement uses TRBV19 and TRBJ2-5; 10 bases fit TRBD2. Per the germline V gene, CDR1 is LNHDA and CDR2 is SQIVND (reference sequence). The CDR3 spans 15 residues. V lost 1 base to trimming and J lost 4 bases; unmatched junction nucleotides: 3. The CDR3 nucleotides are TGTGCCAGTAGTATAGGGACTAGCGGCCCAGAGACCCAGTACTTC. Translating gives CASSIGTSGPETQYF.

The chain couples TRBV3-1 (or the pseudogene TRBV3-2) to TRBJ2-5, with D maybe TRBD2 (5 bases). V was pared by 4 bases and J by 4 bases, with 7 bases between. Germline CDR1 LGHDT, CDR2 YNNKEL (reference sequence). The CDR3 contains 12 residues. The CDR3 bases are TGTGCCAGCAGCCCCGGAGGAGAGACCCAGTACTTC. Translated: CASSPGGETQYF.

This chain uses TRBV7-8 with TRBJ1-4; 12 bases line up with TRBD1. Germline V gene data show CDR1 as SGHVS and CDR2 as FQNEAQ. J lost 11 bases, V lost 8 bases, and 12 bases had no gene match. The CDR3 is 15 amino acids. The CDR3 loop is CASSHSGQGAKKLFF. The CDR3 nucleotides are TGTGCCAGCTCCCACTCGGGACAGGGGGCGAAGAAACTGTTTTTT.

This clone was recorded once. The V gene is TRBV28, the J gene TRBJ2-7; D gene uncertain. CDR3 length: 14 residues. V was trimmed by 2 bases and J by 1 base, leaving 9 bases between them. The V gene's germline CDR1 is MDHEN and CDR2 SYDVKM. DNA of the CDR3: TGTGCCAGCAGTTTACCTTCGCGATCCTACGAGCAGTACTTC. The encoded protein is CASSLPSRSYEQYF.

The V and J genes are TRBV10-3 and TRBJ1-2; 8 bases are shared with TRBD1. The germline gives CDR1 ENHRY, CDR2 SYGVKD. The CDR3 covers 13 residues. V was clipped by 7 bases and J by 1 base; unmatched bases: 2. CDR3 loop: CAINTGGNYGYTF. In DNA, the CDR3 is TGTGCCATCAATACAGGGGGTAACTATGGCTACACCTTC.

CDR3 loop: CASSLGPTGSRIGYTF. Here the CDR3 DNA reads TGTGCCAGCAGCTTAGGTCCGACAGGATCAAGGATTGGCTACACCTTC. This chain links TRBV7-2 with TRBJ1-2; a possible D gene is TRBD1 (6 bases). Deletions cut 1 base from V and 7 bases from J, with 19 bases between. The germline V gene has CDR1 SGHTA and CDR2 FQGNSA. The CDR3 is 16 amino acids.

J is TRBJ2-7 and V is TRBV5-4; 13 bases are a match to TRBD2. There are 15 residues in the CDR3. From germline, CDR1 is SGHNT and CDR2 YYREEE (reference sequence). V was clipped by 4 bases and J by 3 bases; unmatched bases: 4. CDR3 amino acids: CASSPRTSGSYEQYF. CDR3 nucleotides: TGTGCCAGCAGCCCACGGACTAGCGGGAGCTACGAGCAGTACTTC. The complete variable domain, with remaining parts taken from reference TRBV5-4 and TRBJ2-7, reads ETGVTQSPTHLIKTRGQQVTLRCSSQSGHNTVSWYQQALGQGPQFIFQYYREEENGRGNFPPRFSGLQFPNYSSELNVNALELDDSALYLCASSPRTSGSYEQYFGPGTRLTVT.

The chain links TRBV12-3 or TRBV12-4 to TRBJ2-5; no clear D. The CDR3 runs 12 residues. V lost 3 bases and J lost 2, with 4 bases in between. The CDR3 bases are TGTGCCAGCAGTTTCGGGCAAGAGACCCAGTACTTC. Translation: CASSFGQETQYF.